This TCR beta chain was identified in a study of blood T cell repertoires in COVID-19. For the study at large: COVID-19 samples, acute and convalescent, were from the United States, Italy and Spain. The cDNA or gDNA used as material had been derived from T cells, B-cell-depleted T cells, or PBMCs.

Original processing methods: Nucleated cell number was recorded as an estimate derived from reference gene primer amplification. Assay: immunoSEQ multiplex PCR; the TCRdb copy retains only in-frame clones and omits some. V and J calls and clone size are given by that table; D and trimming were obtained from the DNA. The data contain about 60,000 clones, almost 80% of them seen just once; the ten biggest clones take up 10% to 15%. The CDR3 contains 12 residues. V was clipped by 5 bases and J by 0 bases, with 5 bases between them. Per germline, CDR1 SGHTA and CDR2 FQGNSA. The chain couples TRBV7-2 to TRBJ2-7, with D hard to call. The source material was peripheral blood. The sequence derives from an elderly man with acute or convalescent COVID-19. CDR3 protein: CASSQRSYEQYF. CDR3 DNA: TGTGCCAGCAGCCAGCGCTCCTACGAGCAGTACTTC.